The entry that follows covers one T cell receptor beta chain sequence. Its antigen is unidentified. Sequencing was performed with immunoSEQ multiplex PCR; in TCRdb, only in-frame clones are kept and a portion is missing. There are 90,000 to 120,000 clones in the sample; around 93% occur only once, and roughly 8.9% lies in the top ten. These data originate in a study of T cell responses to AZD1222 COVID-19 vaccine. Notes on the study in general: Elevations in Spike-specific TCR breadth and depth followed administration of two AZD1222 doses.

Germline CDR1 LGHDT, CDR2 YNNKEL (reference sequence). Between the trimmed V and J ends, which lost 4 bases and 4 bases, there was a span of 5 bases. CDR3 length: 12 amino acids. Here the sequenced sample was peripheral blood, taken 28 days after the second AZD1222 dose. This chain uses TRBV3-1 (or the pseudogene TRBV3-2) with TRBJ2-1; D gene unclear. The receptor was derived from an adult who received the AZD1222 COVID-19 vaccine. The CDR3 coding sequence is TGTGCCAGCAGCCGAATGTACAATGAGCAGTTCTTC. This codes for CASSRMYNEQFF.